The rows below give T cell receptor beta chains drawn from one sample of a study of blood T cell repertoires in COVID-19. Sequencing used immunoSEQ multiplex PCR; TCRdb keeps in-frame clones, though not all of them. Of 150,000 to 200,000 clones listed, roughly 85% are singletons. Sequencing was performed on PBMCs or T cells enriched from blood (not recorded which). Receptor source: a woman between 18 and 30 years old who had recovered from COVID-19. CDR3s include the opening cysteine and the closing phenylalanine or tryptophan. Each record gives: V gene, D gene, clone size, J gene, CDR3 DNA, CDR3 protein. A D gene is named only where the DNA matches it firmly. Part of the rows lack a size; the others show once, few, many or a class for expanded clones.

TRBV5-1	TRBD2	.	TRBJ2-3	TGCGCCAGCAACCCCGTGCCGGGGACTAGCGGGAGGACAGATACGCAGTATTTT	CASNPVPGTSGRTDTQYF
TRBV27	TRBD2	.	TRBJ2-1	TGTGCCAGCAGTATTCTAGCGGGAGTTGGCAATGAGCAGTTCTTC	CASSILAGVGNEQFF
TRBV28	TRBD1	.	TRBJ2-7	TGTGCCAGCCAACCCGACAGGGGGCCCTACGAGCAGTACTTC	CASQPDRGPYEQYF
TRBV10-2	TRBD2	.	TRBJ2-3	TGCGCCAGCAGAAGACTAGCGGGGGACACCACAGATACGCAGTATTTT	CASRRLAGDTTDTQYF
TRBV7-2	TRBD2	once	TRBJ2-1	TGTGCCAGCAGCTCGGGGGGGAGCTCCTACAATGAGCAGTTCTTC	CASSSGGSSYNEQFF
TRBV7-9	.	.	TRBJ1-6	TGTGCCAGCAGCTTATCTCCGGATTCACCCCTCCACTTT	CASSLSPDSPLHF
TRBV6-5	.	.	TRBJ2-5	TGTGCCAGCAGTCGCCAAGAGACCCAGTACTTC	CASSRQETQYF
TRBV18	.	.	TRBJ2-7	TGTGCCAGCTCATATAGTGACGAGCAGTACTTC	CASSYSDEQYF
TRBV18	.	once	TRBJ2-7	TGTGCCAGCTCACCCCCTGAACGGGAGTTAGGCTACGAGCAGTACTTC	CASSPPERELGYEQYF
TRBV6-4	TRBD2	.	TRBJ2-1	TGTGCCAGCAGTGATGGCGGGACTAGCGGTTACAATGAGCAGTTCTTC	CASSDGGTSGYNEQFF
TRBV29-1	.	.	TRBJ1-2	TGCAGCGTTGTAGCTGGCTACACCTTC	CSVVAGYTF
TRBV5-4	TRBD1	.	TRBJ1-1	TGTGCCAGCAGCTTACGACAGGGTCTCGGTGAAGCTTTCTTT	CASSLRQGLGEAFF
TRBV5-1	TRBD1	.	TRBJ1-1	TGCGCCAGCAGCACACAGACAGGGACTGAAGCTTTCTTT	CASSTQTGTEAFF
TRBV19	.	once	TRBJ1-5	TGTGCCAGTAGTATAGCAACAGAAATCAATCAGCCCCAGCATTTT	CASSIATEINQPQHF
TRBV11-2	.	.	TRBJ2-1	TGTGCCAGCAGCTTAGTTGGGCGTATTGAGCAGTTCTTC	CASSLVGRIEQFF
TRBV13	TRBD2	.	TRBJ2-7	TGTGCCAGCAGCTGGACTAGCGGGAGTTACGAGCAGTACTTC	CASSWTSGSYEQYF
TRBV5-6	TRBD1	.	TRBJ1-1	TGTGCCAGCAGCTTGGCACGTGGACAGGGAGACAGTGAAGCTTTCTTT	CASSLARGQGDSEAFF
TRBV4-2	TRBD2	.	TRBJ2-2	TGTGCCAGCAGCCAAGAGGAGGGAGGGACCGGGGAGCTGTTTTTT	CASSQEEGGTGELFF
TRBV19	TRBD2	.	TRBJ2-7	TGTGCCAGTAGTACCGGGACTAGCGGCTACGAGCAGTACTTC	CASSTGTSGYEQYF
TRBV7-8	TRBD2	.	TRBJ2-5	TGTGCCAGCAGCTTAGTAGTTAGCGGGGTAGGGGAGACCCAGTACTTC	CASSLVVSGVGETQYF
TRBV7-9	TRBD2	few	TRBJ2-7	TGTGCCAGCAGCTTTAGCGGGATGGCGGAGCAGTACTTC	CASSFSGMAEQYF
TRBV28	TRBD1	.	TRBJ1-1	TGTGCCAGCAGGCCGAGACAGGGGAGGGGCACTGAAGCTTTCTTT	CASRPRQGRGTEAFF
TRBV28	TRBD2	.	TRBJ2-7	TGTGCCAGCAGTTTAAGTAGTTCGGGATTGGTAGCGGGCAGGACCTACGAGCAGTACTTC	CASSLSSSGLVAGRTYEQYF
TRBV4-1	TRBD1	.	TRBJ1-5	TGCGCCAGCAGCCACCAGGCCCTGACAGGGACCAATCAGCCCCAGCATTTT	CASSHQALTGTNQPQHF
TRBV4-3	.	.	TRBJ2-3	TGCGCCAGCAGCCAAGAGGGCCGGGGTCTCGCAGATACGCAGTATTTT	CASSQEGRGLADTQYF
TRBV28	.	once	TRBJ1-2	TGTGCCAGCAGCCCGTCTTGGTTGGGAGATGGCTACACCTTC	CASSPSWLGDGYTF
TRBV2	.	once	TRBJ1-6	TGTGCCAGCATGAACAGTGATTCACCCCTCCACTTT	CASMNSDSPLHF
TRBV6-5	.	.	TRBJ1-6	TGTGCCACTAAAAGGGGGAGCTCCTATAATTCACCCCTCCACTTT	CATKRGSSYNSPLHF
TRBV5-4	TRBD2	.	TRBJ2-1	TGTGCCAGCAGCTTGGCCAGGACTAGCGGGAGAAATGAGCAGTTCTTC	CASSLARTSGRNEQFF
TRBV7-9	.	.	TRBJ1-1	TGTGCCAGCAGCTTAGGTGACGGCGGGGGTAACACTGAAGCTTTCTTT	CASSLGDGGGNTEAFF
TRBV4-1	.	.	TRBJ2-7	TGCGCCAGCAGCCAAGGAGATCGGGAGAACGAGCAGTACTTC	CASSQGDRENEQYF
TRBV9	.	.	TRBJ2-1	TGTGCCAGCAGCGTAGGTTCCAGGGATGAGCAGTTCTTC	CASSVGSRDEQFF
TRBV5-6	TRBD1	.	TRBJ1-4	TGTGCCAGCAGCCCAGGGGACAGGGGCAATGAAAAACTGTTTTTT	CASSPGDRGNEKLFF
TRBV11-3	.	.	TRBJ2-3	TGTGCCAGCAGCCCGTGGGGCGGTGCAGATACGCAGTATTTT	CASSPWGGADTQYF
TRBV9	TRBD2	.	TRBJ2-7	TGTGCCAGCAGCTCGGGACTAGCGGGAGGGCCGAGGTACGAGCAGTACTTC	CASSSGLAGGPRYEQYF
TRBV27	TRBD2	.	TRBJ2-3	TGTGCCAGCAGTTTCCAACTAGCGGGAGTTTCGACAGATACGCAGTATTTT	CASSFQLAGVSTDTQYF
TRBV5-1	.	.	TRBJ1-1	TGCGCCAGCAGCTCCCGAATAGGGGGCACTGAAGCTTTCTTT	CASSSRIGGTEAFF
TRBV11-2	.	.	TRBJ1-2	TGTGCCAGCAGCCTTATCTCAGGGGTGATAGAGGGCTACACCTTC	CASSLISGVIEGYTF
TRBV18	TRBD2	.	TRBJ2-2	TGTGCCAGCTCACTACGACTAGCGGGAGGCACCGGGGAGCTGTTTTTT	CASSLRLAGGTGELFF
TRBV3-1/TRBV3-2	TRBD1	.	TRBJ2-1	TGTGCCAGCAGCCCGGGACAGGGGGCGATCGATGAGCAGTTCTTC	CASSPGQGAIDEQFF
TRBV19	TRBD1	.	TRBJ2-1	TGTGCCAGTAGTATAGGCGCAGGGGGCGGAGATGAGCAGTTCTTC	CASSIGAGGGDEQFF
TRBV6-6	TRBD1	.	TRBJ1-5	TGTGCCAGCACAGGGGGCGAAAGTCAGCCCCAGCATTTT	CASTGGESQPQHF
TRBV30	TRBD1	few	TRBJ1-2	TGTGCCGGAAACAGGGGGTTTAACTATGGCTACACCTTC	CAGNRGFNYGYTF
TRBV10-3	.	.	TRBJ1-3	TGTGCCATCAGTACAGGGACAGGAAACACCATATATTTT	CAISTGTGNTIYF
TRBV21-1	.	.	TRBJ1-4	TGTGCCAGCAGCAGATCTTTCGGACAGAGGTCTTTT	CASSRSFGQRSF
TRBV27	TRBD2	.	TRBJ2-1	TGTGCCAGCAGCTTGACTAGCGGGGGGTCCTACAATGAGCAGTTCTTC	CASSLTSGGSYNEQFF
TRBV14	.	.	TRBJ2-2	TGTGCCAGCAGCCAAGGCAGTCCGACCGGGGAGCTGTTTTTT	CASSQGSPTGELFF
TRBV27	TRBD1	.	TRBJ2-2	TGTGCCAGCGGGCCGTGGACAGGGAACACCGGGGAGCTGTTTTTT	CASGPWTGNTGELFF
TRBV6-1	.	.	TRBJ2-4	TGTGCCAGCAGTGAGACTAGGGGTTTAAACATTCAGTACTTC	CASSETRGLNIQYF
TRBV20-1	.	.	TRBJ1-3	TGCAGTGCCAACCGGGGAAACACCATATATTTT	CSANRGNTIYF
TRBV5-1	.	.	TRBJ2-1	TGCGCCAGCAGCTTGGAAGGGAGCTCCTACAATGAGCAGTTCTTC	CASSLEGSSYNEQFF
TRBV2	.	.	TRBJ2-3	TGTGCCACCCGAGCGTGGGGCACAGATACGCAGTATTTT	CATRAWGTDTQYF
TRBV5-1	.	.	TRBJ2-7	TGCGCCAGCAGCTTGGGTTTTGGACAGCGATTCGATTCCTACGAGCAGTACTTC	CASSLGFGQRFDSYEQYF
TRBV5-4	.	.	TRBJ1-1	TGTGCCAGCAGCTTCTCGGGGGTAACTGAAGCTTTCTTT	CASSFSGVTEAFF
TRBV2	TRBD2	.	TRBJ2-1	TGTGCCAGCAGTGGCGGACTAGCGGTATCCTACAATGAGCAGTTCTTC	CASSGGLAVSYNEQFF
TRBV28	.	.	TRBJ1-1	TGTGCCAGCAGTTCGTCATGGACGGACTACACTGAAGCTTTCTTT	CASSSSWTDYTEAFF
TRBV11-2	.	.	TRBJ2-6	TGTGCCAGCAGCTTAGAAGGAAGCGGGGACAGGAGCTCTGGGGCCAACGTCCTGACTTTC	CASSLEGSGDRSSGANVLTF